Below, one TCR beta chain is given with its context. Profiles of TCR beta VDJ and CDR3 were generated from a genomic DNA template. TCRdb ran MiXCR on the reads and lists one entry per CDR3 protein. The table includes some 200,000 distinct CDR3 sequences, around 60% detected once. The sample comes from a study of CD8+CD57+ T cells in acquired aplastic anemia. The TCR sequence derives from a human donor in good health. Material for sequencing was sorted CD4+, CD8+, or CD8+CD57+ T cells (not recorded which) from PBMCs.

CDR3 nucleotide sequence: TGTGCCAGCAGTGCCTCTTGGGAGGCCCAGTACTTC. Amino acids: CASSASWEAQYF. The chain couples TRBV6-6 to TRBJ2-5, with D possibly TRBD2 on 6 matching bases. V was cut by 5 bases and J by 9 bases, with 13 bases left in between. CDR1 MNHNY and CDR2 SVGAGI come from the germline V gene (reference sequence). The CDR3 loop spans 12 amino acids.